A single sample is the source of the 22 T cell receptor beta chains below, sequenced in a study of T cell responses to AZD1222 COVID-19 vaccine. Sequencing was performed with immunoSEQ multiplex PCR; in TCRdb, only in-frame clones are kept and a portion is missing. The sample lists 95,000 to 150,000 clones, roughly 90% occurring once. The sample in question was peripheral blood, obtained 28 days after the second dose of the MenACWY control vaccine. These TCRs come from an adult who received the MenACWY meningococcal vaccine as a control.

CDR3 loop: CASSPLGGAPDTQYF. The CDR3, as DNA: TGTGCCAGCAGCCCTTTAGGGGGCGCACCAGATACGCAGTATTTT. This rearrangement joins TRBV6-2 or TRBV6-3 to TRBJ2-3; TRBD1 matches 7 bases. With 6 bases clipped from V and 4 bases from J, the junction kept 10 bases outside the gene matches. CDR3 length: 15 residues. Germline CDR1 is MNHEY and CDR2 is SVGEGT.

V and J are TRBV7-2 and TRBJ1-2, with D possibly TRBD1 on 5 matching bases. The germline V gene has CDR1 SGHTA and CDR2 FQGNSA. The CDR3 contains 14 residues. V lost 3 bases to trimming and J lost 2 bases, with 10 bases between them. Here the CDR3 reads CASSFPNRNYGYTF. The CDR3 nucleotides are TGTGCCAGCAGCTTCCCTAACAGGAACTATGGCTACACCTTC. Full variable domain (outside the CDR3, taken from reference TRBV7-2 and TRBJ1-2): GAGVSQSPSNKVTEKGKDVELRCDPISGHTALYWYRQSLGQGLEFLIYFQGNSAPDKSGLPSDRFSAERTGGSVSTLTIQRTQQEDSAVYLCASSFPNRNYGYTFGSGTRLTVV.

Only one count was recorded for this clone. The rearrangement joins TRBV2 to TRBJ2-7, with D perhaps TRBD2 (5 bases). The germline CDR1 and CDR2 sequences are SNHLY and FYNNEI. Trimming cost V 8 bases and J 1 base, with 12 bases left between them. This CDR3 is built from 13 residues. CDR3 loop: CASEGVGSYEQYV. DNA of the CDR3: TGTGCCAGCGAGGGAGTTGGGTCCTACGAGCAGTACGTC.

The genes are TRBV28 and TRBJ1-5; 8 bases are shared with TRBD1. CDR3 length equals 17 residues. The ends lost 2 bases at V and 2 bases at J; junction bases unmatched: 8. In germline, CDR1 is MDHEN, CDR2 SYDVKM. The CDR3 DNA sequence: TGTGCCAGCAGTTTACCCAGACAGGGGATGGGCAATCAGCCCCAGCATTTT. Translating gives CASSLPRQGMGNQPQHF.

The V gene is TRBV28, the J gene TRBJ1-5; D is uncertain. Trimming pared 5 bases from V and 0 bases from J, leaving 17 bases between. CDR1 and CDR2 (germline): MDHEN, SYDVKM. The CDR3 length is 17 residues. The CDR3 spells CASSVYSWTDSNQPQHF. In DNA, the CDR3 is TGTGCCAGCAGTGTGTATTCTTGGACGGATAGCAATCAGCCCCAGCATTTT.

The chain links TRBV4-3 to TRBJ1-6; TRBD1 agrees at 7 bases. V lost 4 bases, J lost 2 bases, and 8 bases stayed unmatched. This CDR3 is 17 amino acids long. Per the germline V gene, CDR1 is LGHNA and CDR2 is YSLEER. This CDR3 is CASSLNAGGAYNSPLHF. The CDR3 nucleotides read TGCGCCAGCAGCCTGAATGCAGGGGGGGCCTATAATTCACCCCTCCACTTT.

This chain joins TRBV6-2 or TRBV6-3 and TRBJ2-3, with D perhaps TRBD2 (6 bases). V was cut by 0 bases and J by 0 bases, with 22 bases left in between. The CDR3 is 20 residues long. Germline CDR1 MNHEY, CDR2 SVGEGT. The CDR3 here is CASSYSMRGGNNSSTDTQYF. DNA for the CDR3: TGTGCCAGCAGTTACTCGATGCGGGGTGGGAATAACTCTAGCACAGATACGCAGTATTTT.

V and J are TRBV29-1 and TRBJ2-3, with D perhaps TRBD1 (7 bases). V lost 2 bases and J lost 0, with 18 bases in between. Per the germline V gene, CDR1 is SQVTM and CDR2 is ANQGSEA. CDR3 length equals 17 residues. CDR3 DNA: TGCAGCGTTGAAAAGTCGAGGACAGGAGGGAGCACAGATACGCAGTATTTT. Translating it yields CSVEKSRTGGSTDTQYF.

The V and J genes are TRBV6-5 and TRBJ1-6; D unresolved. Trimming stripped 4 bases from V and 14 bases from J, with 18 bases between. This CDR3 contains 14 residues. The germline V gene has CDR1 MNHEY and CDR2 SVGAGI. The CDR3, as DNA: TGTGCCAGCAGTTCCGGGGTCCTCACCAGGACCCTCCACTTT. It encodes CASSSGVLTRTLHF.

The V call is TRBV10-3, the J call TRBJ1-1, with TRBD1 matching over 9 bases. J was trimmed by 4 bases and V by 1 base; bases with no gene match: 13. The germline V gene has CDR1 ENHRY and CDR2 SYGVKD. The CDR3 spans 18 residues. CDR3 nucleotides: TGTGCCATCAGTGAGTTAAGCAAGTGGGACAGGGCGGTCACTGAAGCTTTCTTT. Protein: CAISELSKWDRAVTEAFF.

This rearrangement joins TRBV11-2 to TRBJ2-3; possible D gene TRBD2, 6 bases. CDR3 length: 16 amino acids. V was cut by 5 bases and J by 4 bases, with 19 bases left in between. Germline V gives CDR1 SGHAT, CDR2 FQNNGV. CDR3 residues: CASSHGTLTGADTQYF. The DNA for the CDR3 is TGTGCCAGCAGCCATGGGACTCTCACGGGTGCAGATACGCAGTATTTT. Variable domain in full (rest from reference TRBV11-2 and TRBJ2-3): EAGVAQSPRYKIIEKRQSVAFWCNPISGHATLYWYQQILGQGPKLLIQFQNNGVVDDSQLPKDRFSAERLKGVDSTLKIQPAKLEDSAVYLCASSHGTLTGADTQYFGPGTRLTVL.

This sequence joins TRBV28 and TRBJ1-6; 7 nucleotides align to TRBD1. With 5 bases clipped from V and 6 bases from J, the junction kept 7 bases outside the gene matches. CDR1 is MDHEN and CDR2 is SYDVKM in the germline V gene. CDR3 size: 15 residues. CDR3 region: CASSPPTGSNSPLHF. DNA of the CDR3: TGTGCCAGCAGTCCCCCGACAGGGTCTAATTCACCCCTCCACTTT.

The CDR3 sequence: CASSQVAGAILGEQFF. The DNA for the CDR3 is TGCGCCAGCAGCCAAGTAGCGGGAGCAATCCTCGGTGAGCAGTTCTTC. V usage is TRBV4-1 and J usage is TRBJ2-1; 9 nucleotides line up with TRBD2. The length of the CDR3 is 16 residues. CDR1 is MGHRA and CDR2 is YSYEKL in the germline V gene. With 1 base clipped from V and 9 bases from J, the junction kept 10 bases outside the gene matches.

The rearrangement joins TRBV28 to TRBJ2-3; 9 bases map to TRBD2. The CDR3 totals 16 residues. Germline V gene lookup returns CDR1 MDHEN and CDR2 SYDVKM. The trim removed 1 base at V and 4 bases at J, leaving 6 bases unmatched. The CDR3 DNA sequence: TGTGCCAGCAGTTTATTGCGGGAGGGTCGGGCAGATACGCAGTATTTT. It translates to CASSLLREGRADTQYF.

The sample holds one count of this clone. The V call is TRBV18, the J call TRBJ2-1, with D possibly TRBD2 on 5 matching bases. Germline CDR1 is KGHSH and CDR2 is LQKENI. Trimming removed 3 bases from V and 7 bases from J, with 16 bases in between. This CDR3 has 15 amino acids. CDR3 residues: CASSPSRGKTNEQFF. The CDR3 bases are TGTGCCAGCTCACCGTCCCGGGGAAAAACGAATGAGCAGTTCTTC.

V usage is TRBV18 and J usage is TRBJ1-2; no definite D call. Germline CDR1 is KGHSH and CDR2 is LQKENI. The CDR3 runs to 15 residues. Trimming removed 2 bases from V and 2 bases from J, with 12 bases in between. The CDR3 region is CASSPSVGENYGYTF. CDR3 bases: TGTGCCAGCTCACCATCGGTGGGAGAAAACTATGGCTACACCTTC.

This clone was seen just once. The chain carries TRBV9 and TRBJ2-7; D unclear. There are 16 residues in the CDR3. V lost 0 bases and J lost 6, with 19 bases in between. CDR1 and CDR2 (germline): SGDLS, YYNGEE. Here the CDR3 DNA reads TGTGCCAGCAGCGTAGTTAACATCAGTTGGGCCTGCGAGCAGTACTTC. Translated, it gives CASSVVNISWACEQYF.

The genes are TRBV7-8 and TRBJ2-3; TRBD2 matches at 12 bases. CDR3 length: 17 residues. CDR1 is SGHVS, CDR2 FQNEAQ, per germline. The trim removed 8 bases at V and 5 bases at J, leaving 14 bases unmatched. CDR3 sequence: CASSPGSSGGAVDTQYF. The CDR3 DNA sequence: TGTGCCAGCTCCCCGGGTTCTAGCGGGGGGGCGGTAGATACGCAGTATTTT.

The chain combines TRBV6-2 or TRBV6-3 with TRBJ2-5; 8 bases match TRBD1. CDR1 and CDR2 (germline): MNHEY, SVGEGT. The CDR3 covers 14 residues. The J segment lost 2 bases and the V segment lost 5 bases, leaving 4 bases of the junction unmatched. The CDR3 here is CASSGRTGQETQYF. The CDR3 bases are TGTGCCAGCAGTGGGAGGACAGGGCAAGAGACCCAGTACTTC.

This chain connects TRBV5-1 to TRBJ2-7, with a weak D call TRBD1 (7 bases). Germline assignment: CDR1 SGHRS and CDR2 YFSETQ. This CDR3 spans 15 amino acids. Trimming pared 2 bases from V and 2 bases from J, leaving 14 bases between. This chain's CDR3 is CASSFTGEVAYEQYF. The CDR3 nucleotides are TGCGCCAGCAGCTTTACAGGGGAGGTTGCCTACGAGCAGTACTTC.

The sample holds a few counts of this clone. V is TRBV7-9 and J is TRBJ1-1; D perhaps matches TRBD1 (6 bases). Germline V CDR1 and CDR2: SEHNR, FQNEAQ (reference sequence). The CDR3 has 13 amino acids. V lost 5 bases and J 7 bases, leaving 14 bases between the germline ends. This chain's CDR3 is CASSRIVTGEAFF. The CDR3 region has the DNA TGTGCCAGCAGCCGCATTGTGACAGGTGAAGCTTTCTTT. Filled out from reference TRBV7-9 and TRBJ1-1, the complete variable domain reads DTGVSQNPRHKITKRGQNVTFRCDPISEHNRLYWYRQTLGQGPEFLTYFQNEAQLEKSRLLSDRFSAERPKGSFSTLEIQRTEQGDSAMYLCASSRIVTGEAFFGQGTRLTVV.

The chain couples TRBV6-6 to TRBJ2-7, with D perhaps matching TRBD1 (7 bases). The length of the CDR3 is 15 residues. V shed 3 bases and J shed 6 bases, with 18 bases lying between them. Germline V lookup: CDR1 MNHNY, CDR2 SVGAGI (reference sequence). The CDR3 nucleotides are TGTGCCAGCAGTTATGACAGGGACTTGTTTGGCGAGCAGTACTTC. Protein: CASSYDRDLFGEQYF.